This TCR beta chain was captured by sequencing in a study of shared clonotypes between healthy human individuals. Only in-frame clones appear in the TCRdb table, and some are missing; sequencing was by immunoSEQ multiplex PCR. The repertoire holds some 350,000 clones, over 65% seen once, with approximately 10% in the top ten. CDR1 and CDR2 (germline): KGHSH, LQKENI. Deletions cut 2 bases from V and 2 bases from J, with 7 bases between. The CDR3 length is 13 residues. Input material: memory CD4+ T cells sorted from blood. Subset indicated: CD45RA-negative fraction. The chain joins TRBV18 to TRBJ2-7; D is uncertain. The sequence derives from a man aged 30 to 45 in good health. CDR3 coding DNA: TGTGCCAGCTCACCAAGACCAACCTACGAGCAGTACTTC. As protein: CASSPRPTYEQYF.